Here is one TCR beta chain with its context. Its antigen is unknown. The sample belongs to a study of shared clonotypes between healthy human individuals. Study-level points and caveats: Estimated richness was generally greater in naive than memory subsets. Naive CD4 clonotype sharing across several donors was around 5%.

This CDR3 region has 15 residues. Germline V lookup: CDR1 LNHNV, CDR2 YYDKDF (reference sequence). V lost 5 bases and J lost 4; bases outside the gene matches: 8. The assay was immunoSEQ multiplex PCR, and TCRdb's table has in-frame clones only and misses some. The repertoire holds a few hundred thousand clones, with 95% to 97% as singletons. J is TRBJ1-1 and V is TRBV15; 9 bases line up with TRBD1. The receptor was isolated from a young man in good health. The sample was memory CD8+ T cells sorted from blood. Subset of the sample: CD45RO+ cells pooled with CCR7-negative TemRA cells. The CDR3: CATSGLQGAITEAFF. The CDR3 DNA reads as TGTGCCACCAGCGGTCTACAGGGGGCGATCACTGAAGCTTTCTTT.